This T cell receptor beta chain was sequenced during a study of OX40 agonist ivuxolimab in advanced cancers. Study background: Earlier anti-PD-1, anti-PD-L1 or anti-CTLA-4 therapy was permitted; 35% to 50% had received some. Study outcomes and limitations: Compared with CD4+, CD8+ T cells on average had more expanded clones. Partly responding patients at 0.1-3.0 mg/kg showed some of the smallest clonal expansion.

Note on this clone: Its antigen is unidentified.

Only in-frame clones appear in the TCRdb table, and some are missing; sequencing was by immunoSEQ multiplex PCR. The data contain around 28,000 clones, about 87% of them singletons. The TCR comes from an adult with an advanced solid tumor such as melanoma, head and neck, liver or kidney cancer. The sequences come from CD4+ or CD8+ T cells sorted from blood, collected in a trial of the OX40 agonist ivuxolimab.

For the CDR3, the DNA is TGCGCCAGCAGAGGGACTAGCGGGACCTCCTACGAGCAGTACTTC. It translates to CASRGTSGTSYEQYF. The chain joins TRBV10-2 to TRBJ2-7; 13 nucleotides match TRBD2. CDR1 WSHSY and CDR2 SAAADI come from the germline V gene. Trimming at V came to 6 bases and at J to 0 bases, leaving 2 bases not matched to a gene. The CDR3 sequence is 15 residues long.